The T cell receptor beta chain under discussion was sequenced for a study of STAT3 mutations in large granular lymphocyte leukemia. Study observations and caveats: In about 35% of the 18 patients, new TCR clonotypes emerged after therapy. In several patients, dominant TCR clone burden exceeded STAT3 mutant burden, suggesting STAT3 mutation arose secondarily. At least one immunodominant TCR beta clonotype appeared in every T-cell large granular lymphocyte leukemia patient. Differing intervals and regimens complicate linking therapy response to clone burden.

With respect to this clone: Its antigen remains unidentified.

V shed 3 bases and J 6 bases; nucleotides not matched to a gene: 9. CDR3 length: 14 amino acids. Germline assignment: CDR1 GTSNPN and CDR2 SVGIG (reference sequence). TCRbeta libraries averaged around 37,000 productive templates per sample. Assay: immunoSEQ multiplex PCR; the TCRdb copy retains only in-frame clones and omits some. Found here are about 4,300 clones, about 53% of them singletons; the top ten hold 84%. Material for sequencing was peripheral blood mononuclear cells. The receptor comes from a man in his fifties or sixties with T-cell large granular lymphocyte leukemia. Some clones in this sample may be carry-over from other donors' samples. This chain connects TRBV30 to TRBJ1-2; 8 bases align to TRBD1. The CDR3 sequence: CAWSGTGLSHGYTF. CDR3 bases: TGTGCCTGGAGCGGGACAGGCCTTTCACATGGCTACACCTTC.